The 7 T cell receptor beta chains presented below share a single source sample, sequenced in a study of CD8 T cells in ankylosing spondylitis. Antigens for these TCRs are unknown. TCRdb fed the 5' RACE reads into MiXCR, producing one record per CDR3 protein. The sample includes approximately 220,000 distinct CDR3 sequences, roughly 18% of them seen just once. Study results and limitations: A TCR beta motif of several highly homologous variants seemed to mark ankylosing spondylitis blood.

Sequencing was done on a sample of blood, either unsorted or a sorted T cell fraction (not recorded which). The receptors stem from a male donor with ankylosing spondylitis.

This clonotype has just a few counts. V is TRBV6-1 and J is TRBJ1-6, with no clear D. CDR3 length equals 14 residues. Germline loops: CDR1 MNHNS, CDR2 SASEGT. The ends were cut back, 8 bases at V and 11 bases at J, with 19 bases in the middle. The DNA for the CDR3 is TGTGCCAGCCGGGAGACGGGCCTTATGACACCCCTCCACTTT. This codes for CASRETGLMTPLHF.

CDR3 DNA sequence: TGTGCCAGCAGCGTAGAAGGGACAGGGGGGGAGCCCCAGCATTTT. It specifies CASSVEGTGGEPQHF. The chain recombines TRBV9 with TRBJ1-5; 11 positions match TRBD1. V shed 0 bases and J 8 bases; nucleotides not matched to a gene: 4. Per germline, CDR1 SGDLS and CDR2 YYNGEE. The CDR3 loop spans 15 amino acids.

The chain links TRBV5-4 to TRBJ2-1, with D perhaps TRBD2 (5 bases). This CDR3 region has 15 residues. Germline-derived CDR1 and CDR2 are SGHNT and YYREEE (reference sequence). V was clipped by 0 bases and J by 2 bases, with 9 bases between them. Here the CDR3 reads CASSLGEKTYNEQFF. The CDR3 nucleotides are TGTGCCAGCAGCTTGGGGGAGAAGACCTACAATGAGCAGTTCTTC. The whole variable domain, remainder taken from reference TRBV5-4 and TRBJ2-1, is ETGVTQSPTHLIKTRGQQVTLRCSSQSGHNTVSWYQQALGQGPQFIFQYYREEENGRGNFPPRFSGLQFPNYSSELNVNALELDDSALYLCASSLGEKTYNEQFFGPGTRLTVL.

This rearrangement joins TRBV6-2 or TRBV6-3 to TRBJ2-1; 7 bases line up with TRBD2. The V gene end was trimmed by 4 bases and the J gene end by 2 bases; junction bases not matched to a gene: 5. Germline V gene data show CDR1 as MNHEY and CDR2 as SVGEGT. The CDR3 is 15 residues long. CDR3 region: CASSFLAEPYNEQFF. Here the CDR3 DNA reads TGTGCCAGCAGTTTCCTAGCGGAGCCCTACAATGAGCAGTTCTTC.

The chain joins TRBV12-3 or TRBV12-4 to TRBJ1-5, with unresolved D. V gave up 3 bases and J gave up 10 bases, with 13 bases separating them. The CDR3 runs 13 residues. The CDR3 DNA reads as TGTGCCAGCAGTTTGACCCGGGAGGGCCCCCAGCATTTT. This codes for CASSLTREGPQHF.

In its sample, this clonotype was seen a few times. Because it lacks the conserved phenylalanine or tryptophan at the end, this CDR3 is likely a read error. The V and J genes are TRBV4-3 and TRBJ2-2, with 7 bases matching TRBD2. Germline trimming cut 0 bases from V and 7 bases from J; bases unmatched to any gene: 8. CDR1 is LGHNA and CDR2 is YSLEER in the germline V gene. This CDR3 is 16 amino acids long. CDR3 in DNA: TGCGCCAGCAGCCAAGATCTTCGGGGGGTAGGCGGGGAGCTGTTTCTT. Protein product: CASSQDLRGVGGELFL.

A few counts support this clonotype. The CDR3 spells CASSIERALSYNEQFF. The CDR3 DNA sequence: TGTGCCAGTAGTATCGAGCGGGCCCTCTCCTACAATGAGCAGTTCTTC. V and J are TRBV19 and TRBJ2-1; D may be TRBD2 (6 bases). Between the trimmed V and J ends, which lost 3 bases and 0 bases, there was a span of 12 bases. Germline V lookup: CDR1 LNHDA, CDR2 SQIVND (reference sequence). The CDR3 covers 16 residues.